The table lists the clone carrying this T cell receptor (beta chain) with many counts. Its antigen is currently unknown. This sample was included in a study of T-cell reconstitution after alpha-beta-depleted transplantation in children. Whole-study results and caveats: Reportedly, roughly two months post-transplant, alpha-beta T cells arose from several hundred expanded graft clones.

V was trimmed by 4 bases and J by 7 bases, leaving 25 bases between them. CDR3 length: 16 amino acids. Germline V gives CDR1 SQVTM, CDR2 ANQGSEA. Unique molecular identifiers were built into the TCRbeta library. From the PCR reads, TCRdb called clonotypes with MiXCR, one entry per CDR3 protein. The sample carries about 470,000 distinct CDR3 sequences, about 40% recorded once. This receptor was identified in a girl aged 2 to 10 with aplastic anemia, due to receive a stem cell transplant. Sequences were derived from PBMCs, sampled before TCRalphabeta/CD19-depleted stem cell transplant. The chain employs TRBV29-1 and TRBJ1-1; D call uncertain. This CDR3 reads CSVVRSGALKASEAFF. CDR3 nucleotide sequence: TGCAGCGTTGTAAGATCAGGAGCCCTGAAAGCAAGTGAAGCTTTCTTT.